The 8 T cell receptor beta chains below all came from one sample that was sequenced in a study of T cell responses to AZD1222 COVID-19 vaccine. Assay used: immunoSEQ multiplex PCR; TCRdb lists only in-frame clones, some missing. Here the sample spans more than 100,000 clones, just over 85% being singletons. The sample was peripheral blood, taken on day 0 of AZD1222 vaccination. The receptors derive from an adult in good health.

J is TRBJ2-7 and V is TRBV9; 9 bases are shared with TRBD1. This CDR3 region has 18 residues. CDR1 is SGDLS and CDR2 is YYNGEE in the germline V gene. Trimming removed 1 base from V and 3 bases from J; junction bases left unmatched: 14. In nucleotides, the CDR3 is TGTGCCAGCAGCGTAAACGTTCCTGGGACAGGGTTCGGCTACGAGCAGTACTTC. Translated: CASSVNVPGTGFGYEQYF. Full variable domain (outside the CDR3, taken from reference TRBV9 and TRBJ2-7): DSGVTQTPKHLITATGQRVTLRCSPRSGDLSVYWYQQSLDQGLQFLIQYYNGEERAKGNILERFSAQQFPDLHSELNLSSLELGDSALYFCASSVNVPGTGFGYEQYFGPGTRLTVT.

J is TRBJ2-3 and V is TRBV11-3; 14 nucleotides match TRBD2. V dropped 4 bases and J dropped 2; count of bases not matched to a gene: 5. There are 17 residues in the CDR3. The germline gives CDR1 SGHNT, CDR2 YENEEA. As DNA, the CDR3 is TGTGCCAGCAGCTCAGGACTAGCGGGGGGCTTCACAGATACGCAGTATTTT. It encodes CASSSGLAGGFTDTQYF.

The CDR3 DNA reads as TGCAGCGGGGGTCAAGGGGTGAGCGGGGAGCTGTTTTTT. It specifies CSGGQGVSGELFF. V gene TRBV29-1 combines with J gene TRBJ2-2, with D perhaps TRBD1 (5 bases). Trimming shortened V by 7 bases and J by 7 bases, and 16 bases separated the two germline ends. The CDR3 is 13 residues long. Germline V gives CDR1 SQVTM, CDR2 ANQGSEA.

As DNA, the CDR3 is TGCAGCGTCCGTAGCGGGGGGGAGCAGTTCTTC. It yields the protein CSVRSGGEQFF. The chain employs TRBV29-1 and TRBJ2-1, with 10 positions matching TRBD2. The CDR3 loop spans 11 amino acids. Germline V gene lookup returns CDR1 SQVTM and CDR2 ANQGSEA. Unmatched junction bases numbered 3, after V lost 6 bases and J lost 10 bases.

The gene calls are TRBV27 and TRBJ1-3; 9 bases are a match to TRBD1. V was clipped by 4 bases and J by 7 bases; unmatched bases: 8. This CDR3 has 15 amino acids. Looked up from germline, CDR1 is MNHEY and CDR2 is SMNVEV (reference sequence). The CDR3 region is CASSSEGQGRNTIYF. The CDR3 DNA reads TGTGCCAGCAGTTCAGAGGGACAGGGTAGGAACACCATATATTTT.

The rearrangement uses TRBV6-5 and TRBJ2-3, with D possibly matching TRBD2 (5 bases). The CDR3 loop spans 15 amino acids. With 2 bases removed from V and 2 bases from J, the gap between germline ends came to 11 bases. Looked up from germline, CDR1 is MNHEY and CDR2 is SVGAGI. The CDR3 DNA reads TGTGCCAGCAGTTACACGGGGTTAAACACAGATACGCAGTATTTT. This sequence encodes CASSYTGLNTDTQYF.

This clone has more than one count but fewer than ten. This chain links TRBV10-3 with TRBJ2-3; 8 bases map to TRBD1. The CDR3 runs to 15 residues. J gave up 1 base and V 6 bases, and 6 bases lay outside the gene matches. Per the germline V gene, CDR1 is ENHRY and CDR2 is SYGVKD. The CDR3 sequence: CAIRLDRGRTDTQYF. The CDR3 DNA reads TGTGCCATCAGACTCGACAGGGGCCGCACAGATACGCAGTATTTT.

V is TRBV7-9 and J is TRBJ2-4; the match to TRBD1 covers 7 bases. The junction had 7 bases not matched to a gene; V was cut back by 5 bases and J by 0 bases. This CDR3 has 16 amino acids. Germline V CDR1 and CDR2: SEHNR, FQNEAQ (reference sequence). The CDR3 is CASSTGQHVAKNIQYF. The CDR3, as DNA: TGTGCCAGCAGCACGGGACAGCATGTAGCCAAAAACATTCAGTACTTC. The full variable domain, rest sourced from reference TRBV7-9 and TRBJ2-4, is DTGVSQNPRHKITKRGQNVTFRCDPISEHNRLYWYRQTLGQGPEFLTYFQNEAQLEKSRLLSDRFSAERPKGSFSTLEIQRTEQGDSAMYLCASSTGQHVAKNIQYFGAGTRLSVL.